This T cell receptor (beta chain) was captured in a study of CD8+ T cells in alopecia areata. This clone appeared a single time. RNA, once extracted, was reverse transcribed into cDNA for use as the sequencing template. Repertoires were generated with immunoSEQ multiplex PCR, while TCRdb's copy carries only in-frame clones and drops some. The table shows 170,000 or so clones, with around 60% occurring only once. V lost 3 bases and J 4 bases, leaving 13 bases between the germline ends. The CDR3 has 13 amino acids. In germline, CDR1 is GTSNPN, CDR2 SVGIG (reference sequence). Treatment described: oral pan-JAK inhibitor, 5-10 mg twice daily.

The receptor's source is a human donor with alopecia areata. The specimen was CD8+ T cells sorted from blood, collected at week 24, from a patient treated with tofacitinib. The chain carries TRBV30 and TRBJ2-7; D is uncertain. CDR3 DNA sequence: TGTGCCTGGAGAGATAAGACACGGTACGAGCAGTACTTC. As protein: CAWRDKTRYEQYF.